This TCR beta chain was observed in a study of control samples from healthy donors and cancer patients. Sequencing was performed with immunoSEQ multiplex PCR; in TCRdb, only in-frame clones are kept and a portion is missing. Of tens of thousands of clones listed, approximately 95% are singletons. V lost 3 bases and J 3 bases, leaving 12 bases between the germline ends. Looked up from germline, CDR1 is LNHDA and CDR2 is SQIVND (reference sequence). This CDR3 comprises 15 residues. This rearrangement joins TRBV19 to TRBJ1-5; D is possibly TRBD1 (5 bases). The sequence was collected from a woman aged 25 to 39 in good health. Material: blood. This CDR3 is CASSIGGRLNQPQHF. The CDR3 nucleotides are TGTGCCAGTAGTATCGGGGGGAGGCTCAATCAGCCCCAGCATTTT. Based on the CDR3 plus reference TRBV19 and TRBJ1-5, the full variable domain is DGGITQSPKYLFRKEGQNVTLSCEQNLNHDAMYWYRQDPGQGLRLIYYSQIVNDFQKGDIAEGYSVSREKKESFPLTVTSAQKNPTAFYLCASSIGGRLNQPQHFGDGTRLSIL.